This is a list of T cell receptor beta chains from one sample in a study of OX40 agonist ivuxolimab in advanced cancers. The data were produced by immunoSEQ multiplex PCR, yet TCRdb's version contains in-frame clones alone and is incomplete. The sample includes some 80,000 clones, roughly 90% of them seen just once. This specimen consisted of CD4+ or CD8+ T cells sorted from blood, obtained in a trial of the OX40 agonist ivuxolimab. The origin of the receptors is an adult with an advanced solid tumor such as melanoma, head and neck, liver or kidney cancer. Both conserved end residues are part of each CDR3. The order of the fields is clone size, D gene, V gene, J gene, CDR3 protein, CDR3 DNA. A D gene is named only where the DNA matches it firmly. Not all rows give a size; the values are once, few, many and, for expanded clones, a class.

abundance: .
d_gene: TRBD1
v_gene: TRBV18
j_gene: TRBJ1-2
CDR3aa: CASSPPGTGALYGYTF
CDR3nt: TGTGCCAGCTCACCACCAGGGACAGGGGCTCTCTATGGCTACACCTTC

abundance: .
d_gene: .
v_gene: TRBV30
j_gene: TRBJ1-1
CDR3aa: CAWSASNVGTEAFF
CDR3nt: TGTGCCTGGAGTGCCTCCAACGTGGGAACTGAAGCTTTCTTT

abundance: .
d_gene: TRBD2
v_gene: TRBV12-5
j_gene: TRBJ2-4
CDR3aa: CASGKVLAGGTNQLAKNIQYF
CDR3nt: TGTGCTAGTGGCAAGGTACTAGCGGGGGGAACCAACCAACTAGCCAAAAACATTCAGTACTTC

abundance: .
d_gene: TRBD1
v_gene: TRBV14
j_gene: TRBJ1-4
CDR3aa: CASSRRDTQGEKLFF
CDR3nt: TGTGCCAGCAGCCGACGGGACACACAGGGGGAAAAACTGTTTTTT

abundance: .
d_gene: .
v_gene: TRBV7-2
j_gene: TRBJ1-2
CDR3aa: CASSLDQAGGKGYTF
CDR3nt: TGTGCCAGCAGCTTAGATCAAGCGGGGGGCAAAGGCTACACCTTC

abundance: .
d_gene: .
v_gene: TRBV9
j_gene: TRBJ1-2
CDR3aa: CASSAGHSLYGYTF
CDR3nt: TGTGCCAGCAGCGCCGGACATTCCTTATATGGCTACACCTTC

abundance: .
d_gene: .
v_gene: TRBV5-1
j_gene: TRBJ2-7
CDR3aa: CASSAPGRATYEQYF
CDR3nt: TGCGCCAGCAGCGCGCCGGGACGTGCGACCTACGAGCAGTACTTC

abundance: .
d_gene: .
v_gene: TRBV7-2
j_gene: TRBJ1-6
CDR3aa: CASSLFFSRASSYNSPLHF
CDR3nt: TGTGCCAGCAGCTTATTCTTCTCAAGGGCCAGCTCCTATAATTCACCCCTCCACTTT

abundance: .
d_gene: TRBD1
v_gene: TRBV7-8
j_gene: TRBJ2-5
CDR3aa: CASSSQGARQETQYF
CDR3nt: TGTGCCAGCAGCTCACAGGGGGCGCGCCAAGAGACCCAGTACTTC

abundance: .
d_gene: TRBD2
v_gene: TRBV10-3
j_gene: TRBJ2-7
CDR3aa: CAISESGGRRTNEQYF
CDR3nt: TGTGCCATCAGTGAGTCTGGCGGGAGGCGGACTAACGAGCAGTACTTC

abundance: .
d_gene: .
v_gene: TRBV5-5
j_gene: TRBJ2-7
CDR3aa: CASSLDAYEQYF
CDR3nt: TGTGCCAGCAGCTTAGACGCCTACGAGCAGTACTTC

abundance: .
d_gene: TRBD1
v_gene: TRBV11-3
j_gene: TRBJ2-2
CDR3aa: CASSSTGVGELFF
CDR3nt: TGTGCCAGCAGCTCGACAGGGGTCGGGGAGCTGTTTTTT

abundance: .
d_gene: TRBD1
v_gene: TRBV10-1
j_gene: TRBJ1-5
CDR3aa: CASSESGQGRNQPQHF
CDR3nt: TGCGCCAGCAGTGAGTCGGGACAGGGGAGGAATCAGCCCCAGCATTTT

abundance: .
d_gene: .
v_gene: TRBV5-6
j_gene: TRBJ2-2
CDR3aa: CASRVATDTGELFF
CDR3nt: TGTGCCAGCCGTGTAGCCACGGACACCGGGGAGCTGTTTTTT

abundance: .
d_gene: .
v_gene: TRBV7-8
j_gene: TRBJ1-2
CDR3aa: CASSSISRDYGYTF
CDR3nt: TGTGCCAGCAGCTCCATATCCCGAGACTATGGCTACACCTTC

abundance: .
d_gene: .
v_gene: TRBV5-1
j_gene: TRBJ2-3
CDR3aa: CASSSRQGDTQYF
CDR3nt: TGCGCCAGCAGCTCACGGCAGGGCGATACGCAGTATTTT

abundance: .
d_gene: TRBD1
v_gene: TRBV10-3
j_gene: TRBJ1-6
CDR3aa: CAISAVRTGDNSPLHF
CDR3nt: TGTGCCATCAGTGCAGTAAGGACAGGGGATAATTCACCCCTCCACTTT

abundance: .
d_gene: TRBD2
v_gene: TRBV7-2
j_gene: TRBJ2-1
CDR3aa: CASSSQRGVYNEQFF
CDR3nt: TGTGCCAGCAGCTCCCAGCGGGGGGTATACAATGAGCAGTTCTTC

abundance: .
d_gene: TRBD1
v_gene: TRBV5-6
j_gene: TRBJ1-2
CDR3aa: CASSLGTGYSNYGYTF
CDR3nt: TGTGCCAGCAGCTTGGGGACAGGGTATTCAAACTATGGCTACACCTTC

abundance: .
d_gene: .
v_gene: TRBV30
j_gene: TRBJ1-1
CDR3aa: CACLSPAGIEAFF
CDR3nt: TGTGCCTGCCTCTCCCCCGCGGGGATTGAAGCTTTCTTT

abundance: .
d_gene: .
v_gene: TRBV9
j_gene: TRBJ1-2
CDR3aa: CASSVAWKGYTF
CDR3nt: TGTGCCAGCAGCGTAGCTTGGAAGGGCTACACCTTC

abundance: few
d_gene: .
v_gene: TRBV27
j_gene: TRBJ1-2
CDR3aa: CASSLYTGLGYTF
CDR3nt: TGTGCCAGCAGTTTGTATACAGGGTTGGGCTACACCTTC

abundance: .
d_gene: TRBD2
v_gene: TRBV18
j_gene: TRBJ2-1
CDR3aa: CASSPNAGTSGTDEQFF
CDR3nt: TGTGCCAGCTCACCAAATGCCGGGACTAGCGGGACCGATGAGCAGTTCTTC

abundance: .
d_gene: TRBD2
v_gene: TRBV30
j_gene: TRBJ2-5
CDR3aa: CAWSWGGGPQETQYF
CDR3nt: TGTGCCTGGAGTTGGGGCGGGGGGCCCCAAGAGACCCAGTACTTC

abundance: few
d_gene: .
v_gene: TRBV5-6
j_gene: TRBJ1-1
CDR3aa: CASSPPAVNTEAFF
CDR3nt: TGTGCCAGCAGCCCTCCCGCGGTGAACACTGAAGCTTTCTTT

abundance: .
d_gene: .
v_gene: TRBV4-1
j_gene: TRBJ2-4
CDR3aa: CASSQVLRGPGYSKNIQYF
CDR3nt: TGCGCCAGCAGCCAAGTCTTGCGGGGGCCAGGGTATTCCAAAAACATTCAGTACTTC

abundance: .
d_gene: .
v_gene: TRBV6-1
j_gene: TRBJ2-1
CDR3aa: CASQGQLNEQFF
CDR3nt: TGTGCCTCCCAGGGGCAGCTCAATGAGCAGTTCTTC

abundance: .
d_gene: .
v_gene: TRBV11-2
j_gene: TRBJ2-7
CDR3aa: CASSAGQFSAAYEQYF
CDR3nt: TGTGCCAGCAGCGCCGGACAGTTTTCTGCGGCCTACGAGCAGTACTTC

abundance: .
d_gene: .
v_gene: TRBV7-6
j_gene: TRBJ1-3
CDR3aa: CASSLAFGRDAGNTIYF
CDR3nt: TGTGCCAGCAGCTTAGCGTTTGGCAGGGATGCTGGAAACACCATATATTTT

abundance: .
d_gene: TRBD2
v_gene: TRBV7-9
j_gene: TRBJ2-1
CDR3aa: CASRGSGRVSNEQFF
CDR3nt: TGTGCCAGCAGGGGGAGCGGGAGGGTGAGCAATGAGCAGTTCTTC

abundance: .
d_gene: TRBD2
v_gene: TRBV27
j_gene: TRBJ2-1
CDR3aa: CASSSRTSGSFVYNEQFF
CDR3nt: TGTGCCAGCAGTTCGAGGACTAGCGGGAGTTTCGTCTACAATGAGCAGTTCTTC

abundance: .
d_gene: .
v_gene: TRBV6-5
j_gene: TRBJ2-5
CDR3aa: CASSYSETQYF
CDR3nt: TGTGCCAGCAGTTACTCGGAGACCCAGTACTTC

abundance: .
d_gene: .
v_gene: TRBV7-9
j_gene: TRBJ1-5
CDR3aa: CASSFRSQPQHF
CDR3nt: TGTGCCAGCAGCTTCAGAAGTCAGCCCCAGCATTTT

abundance: .
d_gene: TRBD1
v_gene: TRBV18
j_gene: TRBJ1-6
CDR3aa: CASSPGTVDSPLHF
CDR3nt: TGTGCCAGCTCGCCGGGGACAGTTGATTCACCCCTCCACTTT

abundance: .
d_gene: TRBD1
v_gene: TRBV19
j_gene: TRBJ1-5
CDR3aa: CASTPGTGGYSNQPQHF
CDR3nt: TGTGCCAGTACCCCCGGGACAGGGGGATATAGCAATCAGCCCCAGCATTTT

abundance: .
d_gene: .
v_gene: TRBV6-1
j_gene: TRBJ2-1
CDR3aa: CASSEMFGGHEQFF
CDR3nt: TGTGCCAGCAGTGAAATGTTCGGGGGGCATGAGCAGTTCTTC

abundance: .
d_gene: .
v_gene: TRBV2
j_gene: TRBJ2-1
CDR3aa: CASSDFGGRSYNEQFF
CDR3nt: TGTGCCAGCAGTGATTTTGGGGGTCGGTCCTACAATGAGCAGTTCTTC

abundance: .
d_gene: TRBD1
v_gene: TRBV6-1
j_gene: TRBJ1-4
CDR3aa: CASSDGTGGEKLFF
CDR3nt: TGTGCCAGCAGTGATGGGACAGGGGGTGAAAAACTGTTTTTT

abundance: .
d_gene: TRBD1
v_gene: TRBV12-5
j_gene: TRBJ2-3
CDR3aa: CASGPNYRGRADTQYF
CDR3nt: TGTGCTAGTGGTCCCAATTACAGGGGGCGGGCAGATACGCAGTATTTT

abundance: .
d_gene: .
v_gene: TRBV18
j_gene: TRBJ1-4
CDR3aa: CASSPQLTATNEKLFF
CDR3nt: TGTGCCAGCTCACCACAGCTTACCGCAACTAATGAAAAACTGTTTTTT

abundance: .
d_gene: .
v_gene: TRBV27
j_gene: TRBJ1-1
CDR3aa: CASSLGGGGTEAFF
CDR3nt: TGTGCCAGCAGTTTAGGTGGCGGGGGCACTGAAGCTTTCTTT

abundance: .
d_gene: .
v_gene: TRBV19
j_gene: TRBJ2-5
CDR3aa: CATALGVTQYF
CDR3nt: TGTGCCACCGCCTTGGGTGTGACCCAGTACTTC

abundance: .
d_gene: .
v_gene: TRBV7-9
j_gene: TRBJ2-7
CDR3aa: CASSLASSGNEQYF
CDR3nt: TGTGCCAGCAGCTTAGCCAGCTCCGGGAACGAGCAGTACTTC

abundance: .
d_gene: .
v_gene: TRBV10-2
j_gene: TRBJ1-1
CDR3aa: CASRDPGETGEAFF
CDR3nt: TGCGCCAGCAGAGATCCAGGGGAAACTGGTGAAGCTTTCTTT

abundance: few
d_gene: .
v_gene: TRBV19
j_gene: TRBJ1-1
CDR3aa: CASSINSFRGTEAFF
CDR3nt: TGTGCCAGTAGTATAAACAGTTTTAGGGGTACTGAAGCTTTCTTT

abundance: .
d_gene: TRBD1
v_gene: TRBV11-2
j_gene: TRBJ1-1
CDR3aa: CASSSGTGDRAFF
CDR3nt: TGTGCCAGCAGCTCCGGGACAGGGGATCGAGCTTTCTTT

abundance: .
d_gene: .
v_gene: TRBV30
j_gene: TRBJ1-5
CDR3aa: CAWSVSSNQPQHF
CDR3nt: TGTGCCTGGAGTGTCTCCTCCAATCAGCCCCAGCATTTT

abundance: .
d_gene: .
v_gene: TRBV5-1
j_gene: TRBJ2-1
CDR3aa: CASSLGGSSYNEQFF
CDR3nt: TGCGCCAGCAGCTTGGGGGGGAGCTCCTACAATGAGCAGTTCTTC

abundance: .
d_gene: .
v_gene: TRBV21-1
j_gene: TRBJ2-7
CDR3aa: CASRPKGTGTTSPYEQYF
CDR3nt: TGTGCCAGCAGACCGAAGGGAACCGGGACAACTTCACCCTACGAGCAGTACTTC

abundance: .
d_gene: TRBD1
v_gene: TRBV2
j_gene: TRBJ2-7
CDR3aa: CASSRETGFEQYF
CDR3nt: TGTGCCAGCAGTCGAGAGACAGGGTTCGAGCAGTACTTC

abundance: .
d_gene: TRBD1
v_gene: TRBV27
j_gene: TRBJ2-1
CDR3aa: CASSFDRGRDNEQFF
CDR3nt: TGTGCCAGCAGTTTCGACAGGGGGCGCGACAATGAGCAGTTCTTC

abundance: .
d_gene: TRBD1
v_gene: TRBV30
j_gene: TRBJ1-4
CDR3aa: CAWTPGDRGRANEKLFF
CDR3nt: TGTGCCTGGACCCCGGGGGACAGGGGTAGGGCTAATGAAAAACTGTTTTTT